The 20 T cell receptor beta chains below were found in one sample sequenced in a study of OX40 agonist ivuxolimab in advanced cancers. Here immunoSEQ multiplex PCR was the method, and the copy in TCRdb shows in-frame clones only, minus some. The profile covers 43,000 or so clones, with 70% to 90% appearing a single time and around 15% taken by the ten largest. The sequencing here drew on CD4+ or CD8+ T cells sorted from blood, taken in a trial of the OX40 agonist ivuxolimab. These receptors all stem from an adult with an advanced solid tumor such as melanoma, head and neck, liver or kidney cancer.

This clone was counted between two and nine times. One end of the junction does not line up with germline, which may come from a read error. The genes are TRBV7-7 and TRBJ2-2; 9 nucleotides align to TRBD2. CDR1 and CDR2 from the germline V gene are SSHAT and FNYEAQ (reference sequence). The CDR3 length is 15 residues. CDR3 region: CASSISGRGTGELFF. The DNA of the CDR3 is TGTGCTAGCAGCATTAGCGGGAGAGGTACCGGGGAGCTGTTTTTT.

The rearrangement joins TRBV7-9 to TRBJ2-2; D is uncertain. Germline lookup yields CDR1 SEHNR and CDR2 FQNEAQ (reference sequence). V lost 5 bases and J lost 6, with 10 bases in between. This CDR3 contains 13 residues. CDR3 sequence reads: CASSDWVAGELFF. CDR3 in DNA: TGTGCCAGCAGCGACTGGGTCGCCGGGGAGCTGTTTTTT.

The chain couples TRBV5-1 to TRBJ2-2; 9 bases map to TRBD1. The V gene's germline CDR1 is SGHRS and CDR2 YFSETQ. The CDR3 has 16 residues. V shed 1 base, J shed 6 bases, and the junction held 7 bases outside the gene matches. This chain's CDR3 is CASSLSRTGVAGELFF. Written as DNA, the CDR3 is TGCGCCAGCAGCTTGTCACGGACAGGGGTAGCCGGGGAGCTGTTTTTT.

The rearrangement links TRBV5-1 to TRBJ2-3, with D maybe TRBD2 (5 bases). CDR3 size: 14 residues. Germline V CDR1 and CDR2: SGHRS, YFSETQ. Trimming stripped 4 bases from V and 3 bases from J, with 12 bases between. The CDR3 sequence: CASSPDPGTDTQYF. Written as DNA, the CDR3 is TGCGCCAGCAGCCCGGACCCGGGGACAGATACGCAGTATTTT.

The chain carries TRBV28 and TRBJ2-1, with D tentatively TRBD1 (6 bases). V was clipped by 3 bases and J by 10 bases, with 13 bases between them. This CDR3 spans 13 amino acids. Germline V CDR1 and CDR2: MDHEN, SYDVKM. As DNA, the CDR3 is TGTGCCAGCAGTTTTCAGGGGTGGCGAGAGCAGTTCTTC. It specifies CASSFQGWREQFF.

This clone showed up just once. V usage is TRBV28 and J usage is TRBJ2-1, with 7 bases matching TRBD1. CDR3 length equals 16 residues. Germline V CDR1 and CDR2: MDHEN, SYDVKM. The V gene end was trimmed by 3 bases and the J gene end by 7 bases; junction bases not matched to a gene: 12. CDR3: CASSFIGTAKRNEQFF. Here the CDR3 DNA reads TGTGCCAGCAGTTTTATCGGGACAGCAAAACGGAATGAGCAGTTCTTC. The complete variable domain, with remaining parts taken from reference TRBV28 and TRBJ2-1, reads DVKVTQSSRYLVKRTGEKVFLECVQDMDHENMFWYRQDPGLGLRLIYFSYDVKMKEKGDIPEGYSVSREKKERFSLILESASTNQTSMYLCASSFIGTAKRNEQFFGPGTRLTVL.

This clone was detected only a few times. The chain links TRBV15 to TRBJ2-1; 11 nucleotides agree with TRBD2. CDR1 and CDR2 from the germline V gene are LNHNV and YYDKDF (reference sequence). The CDR3 length is 15 residues. Trimming removed 8 bases from V and 5 bases from J; junction bases left unmatched: 8. The CDR3 reads CATARGLAAHNEQFF. As DNA, the CDR3 is TGTGCCACCGCGCGGGGACTAGCGGCCCACAATGAGCAGTTCTTC.

The chain joins TRBV20-1 to TRBJ2-2; D is ambiguous. With 6 bases removed from V and 7 bases from J, the gap between germline ends came to 6 bases. CDR1 is DFQATT and CDR2 is SNEGSKA in the germline V gene (reference sequence). CDR3 size: 10 residues. The CDR3 DNA is TGCAGTGCAGAGTTCGGGGAGCTGTTTTTT. Translating gives CSAEFGELFF.

The chain employs TRBV4-2 and TRBJ2-5; D perhaps matches TRBD2 (6 bases). The J call is in doubt because the DNA end fits TRBJ2-7 better. Germline values: CDR1 LGHNA, CDR2 YNFKEQ. CDR3 length: 15 amino acids. For the CDR3, the DNA is TGTGCCAGCAGCCAGGCGGGGCAGCCTGACTACGAGCAGTACTTC. Amino acid sequence: CASSQAGQPDYEQYF.

The chain is built from TRBV11-2 and TRBJ2-7; D gene unclear. CDR3 length equals 11 residues. The ends were cut back, 1 base at V and 6 bases at J, with 4 bases in the middle. Germline V CDR1 and CDR2: SGHAT, FQNNGV. CDR3 sequence (DNA): TGTGCCAGCAGCTTAGGACCCGAGCAGTACTTC. Its protein product is CASSLGPEQYF. Together with reference TRBV11-2 and TRBJ2-7, the CDR3 gives the full variable domain: EAGVAQSPRYKIIEKRQSVAFWCNPISGHATLYWYQQILGQGPKLLIQFQNNGVVDDSQLPKDRFSAERLKGVDSTLKIQPAKLEDSAVYLCASSLGPEQYFGPGTRLTVT.

V and J are TRBV25-1 and TRBJ2-4; TRBD2 is a possible D gene (5 bases). CDR1 is MGHDK and CDR2 is SYGVNS in the germline V gene. V lost 4 bases and J 4 bases, leaving 11 bases between the germline ends. The CDR3 loop spans 14 amino acids. CDR3 residues: CASSVEGVKNIQYF. The CDR3, as DNA: TGTGCCAGCAGTGTAGAGGGTGTTAAAAACATTCAGTACTTC.

V is TRBV29-1 and J is TRBJ2-7; D is possibly TRBD1 (6 bases). CDR3 size: 15 residues. The V gene's germline CDR1 is SQVTM and CDR2 ANQGSEA. Deletions cut 6 bases from V and 6 bases from J, with 24 bases between. The CDR3 loop is CSVGGRSGVLSEQYF. CDR3 DNA sequence: TGCAGCGTCGGCGGACGGTCAGGGGTCCTCTCCGAGCAGTACTTC.

This chain connects TRBV9 to TRBJ2-3; no clear D gene. Germline V gives CDR1 SGDLS, CDR2 YYNGEE. This CDR3 contains 13 residues. V gave up 0 bases and J gave up 3 bases, with 5 bases separating them. The CDR3 reads CASSVATTDTQYF. The CDR3 nucleotides are TGTGCCAGCAGCGTAGCGACTACAGATACGCAGTATTTT.

V gene TRBV9 combines with J gene TRBJ2-5, with 9 bases matching TRBD2. The length of the CDR3 is 18 residues. The junction had 17 bases not matched to a gene; V was cut back by 3 bases and J by 5 bases. Germline CDR1 SGDLS, CDR2 YYNGEE. In DNA form, the CDR3 reads TGTGCCAGCAGCGACAAGCGGGAGGCCCAGGAGGTGGCTGAGACCCAGTACTTC. Residues: CASSDKREAQEVAETQYF.

V and J are TRBV9 and TRBJ2-5; TRBD1 might be the D (6 bases). V gave up 4 bases and J gave up 1 base, with 11 bases separating them. This CDR3 comprises 14 residues. Germline CDR1 and CDR2: SGDLS and YYNGEE. Written as DNA, the CDR3 is TGTGCCAGCAGCCCCCGGACAGCCCAAGAGACCCAGTACTTC. Amino acid sequence: CASSPRTAQETQYF.

The chain is built from TRBV10-1 and TRBJ2-1; the match to TRBD2 covers 8 bases. V lost 4 bases to trimming and J lost 8 bases; unmatched junction nucleotides: 16. The CDR3 has 17 amino acids. The germline V gene has CDR1 WNHNN and CDR2 SYGVQD (reference sequence). CDR3: CASSGGFRAGVWDEQFF. For the CDR3, the DNA is TGCGCCAGCAGTGGAGGATTTAGAGCGGGAGTGTGGGATGAGCAGTTCTTC.

This sequence joins TRBV10-2 and TRBJ2-7, with TRBD2 identical over 12 bases. Trimming removed 4 bases from V and 2 bases from J; junction bases left unmatched: 9. The CDR3 loop spans 17 amino acids. Germline V lookup: CDR1 WSHSY, CDR2 SAAADI. DNA of the CDR3: TGCGCCAGCAGTGCTGGGAGGACTAGCGGGACTCCCTACGAGCAGTACTTC. This sequence encodes CASSAGRTSGTPYEQYF.

The chain combines TRBV28 with TRBJ2-3, with D tentatively TRBD2 (6 bases). Germline V lookup: CDR1 MDHEN, CDR2 SYDVKM. This CDR3 is built from 18 residues. Trimming removed 1 base at V and 2 bases at J, with 19 bases between. For the CDR3, the DNA is TGTGCCAGCAGTTTATTCGGAGACTTGGCGGGACCCACAGATACGCAGTATTTT. Translated, it gives CASSLFGDLAGPTDTQYF. Combining the CDR3 with reference TRBV28 and TRBJ2-3 gives the whole variable domain DVKVTQSSRYLVKRTGEKVFLECVQDMDHENMFWYRQDPGLGLRLIYFSYDVKMKEKGDIPEGYSVSREKKERFSLILESASTNQTSMYLCASSLFGDLAGPTDTQYFGPGTRLTVL.

This chain uses TRBV6-6 with TRBJ2-2; 7 bases agree with TRBD2. The CDR3 is 14 residues long. CDR1 MNHNY and CDR2 SVGAGI come from the germline V gene (reference sequence). The ends lost 6 bases at V and 0 bases at J; junction bases unmatched: 1. The CDR3 DNA sequence: TGTGCCAGCAGAGCGGGGTCGAACACCGGGGAGCTGTTTTTT. Translating gives CASRAGSNTGELFF.

V and J are TRBV27 and TRBJ2-1; 8 bases agree with TRBD2. There are 18 residues in the CDR3. V trimming: 7 bases; J trimming: 7 bases; junction bases outside the gene matches: 21. Germline loops: CDR1 MNHEY, CDR2 SMNVEV (reference sequence). CDR3 sequence reads: CASTLGGRVGRAANEQFF. CDR3 bases: TGTGCCAGCACCCTAGGGGGGCGGGTCGGGAGGGCCGCTAATGAGCAGTTCTTC.